This is a list of T cell receptor beta chains from one sample in a study of blood T cell repertoires in COVID-19. TCRdb's copy holds only in-frame clones and misses some; the assay was immunoSEQ multiplex PCR. The sample includes roughly 230,000 clones, around 90% seen only once; the top ten take approximately 0.7%. The source material was peripheral blood. The receptors here all came from a human donor in a cohort sampled during active COVID-19. Both conserved end residues are part of each CDR3. Fields, in order: V gene, J gene, D gene, clone size, CDR3 DNA, CDR3 protein. D genes are given only for firm matches. Clone size, where shown, is once, few, many, or a class for clones that have expanded.

V gene: TRBV18
J gene: TRBJ2-3
D gene: NA
clone size: NA
CDR3 DNA: TGTGCCAGCTCTCCCGGAGTTAGACAGCATACGCAGTATTTT
CDR3 protein: CASSPGVRQHTQYF

V gene: TRBV5-4
J gene: TRBJ1-3
D gene: NA
clone size: NA
CDR3 DNA: TGTGCCAGCAGCTTGGCCGTCTCAGGGGTAAACACCATATATTTT
CDR3 protein: CASSLAVSGVNTIYF

V gene: TRBV6-5
J gene: TRBJ1-3
D gene: NA
clone size: NA
CDR3 DNA: TGTGCCAGCAGTCAGCGAGGGAGCCCGGGAAACACCATATATTTT
CDR3 protein: CASSQRGSPGNTIYF

V gene: TRBV4-1
J gene: TRBJ2-7
D gene: TRBD1
clone size: NA
CDR3 DNA: TGCGCCAGCAGCCCAGGACAGGGGGCTTACGAGCAGTACTTC
CDR3 protein: CASSPGQGAYEQYF

V gene: TRBV12-3/TRBV12-4
J gene: TRBJ1-1
D gene: NA
clone size: NA
CDR3 DNA: TGTGCCAGCAGTATATACACTGAAGCTTTCTTT
CDR3 protein: CASSIYTEAFF

V gene: TRBV7-2
J gene: TRBJ2-3
D gene: NA
clone size: few
CDR3 DNA: TGTGCCAGCAGCCCATACATCGATACGCAGTATTTT
CDR3 protein: CASSPYIDTQYF

V gene: TRBV7-2
J gene: TRBJ1-1
D gene: NA
clone size: once
CDR3 DNA: TGTGCCAGCAGCTTAATCGGGGGAAGCGAGAACACTGAAGCTTTCTTT
CDR3 protein: CASSLIGGSENTEAFF

V gene: TRBV19
J gene: TRBJ1-1
D gene: TRBD1
clone size: NA
CDR3 DNA: TGTGCCAGTAGTACGAGCCCGACAGGGCAAGCTTTCTTT
CDR3 protein: CASSTSPTGQAFF

V gene: TRBV28
J gene: TRBJ2-3
D gene: TRBD2
clone size: NA
CDR3 DNA: TGTGCCAGCATTCCCGGGGGACTAGCGGGGGTGGATACGCAGTATTTT
CDR3 protein: CASIPGGLAGVDTQYF

V gene: TRBV3-1/TRBV3-2
J gene: TRBJ1-5
D gene: NA
clone size: NA
CDR3 DNA: TGTGCCAGCAGCCAAGGTGGCCAGGGCGTCTTGGGCAATCAGCCCCAGCATTTT
CDR3 protein: CASSQGGQGVLGNQPQHF

V gene: TRBV9
J gene: TRBJ1-2
D gene: TRBD1
clone size: NA
CDR3 DNA: TGTGCCAGCAGCCCCAGGGGACAGGTTAAACCATATCACTATGGCTACACCTTC
CDR3 protein: CASSPRGQVKPYHYGYTF

V gene: TRBV18
J gene: TRBJ1-5
D gene: NA
clone size: NA
CDR3 DNA: TGTGCCAGCTCACCACTTAGGGGACAGCCCCAGCATTTT
CDR3 protein: CASSPLRGQPQHF

V gene: TRBV9
J gene: TRBJ2-3
D gene: TRBD1
clone size: once
CDR3 DNA: TGTGCCAGCAGCGTAGATAGGGGGCGCGCAGATACGCAGTATTTT
CDR3 protein: CASSVDRGRADTQYF

V gene: TRBV6-5
J gene: TRBJ1-4
D gene: NA
clone size: NA
CDR3 DNA: TGTGCCAGCACATTGGACAGCCGTAATGAAAAACTGTTTTTT
CDR3 protein: CASTLDSRNEKLFF

V gene: TRBV3-1/TRBV3-2
J gene: TRBJ2-2
D gene: TRBD2
clone size: NA
CDR3 DNA: TGTGCCAGCAGCCAAGTATCTAGCGGGGGGAACACCGGGGAGCTGTTTTTT
CDR3 protein: CASSQVSSGGNTGELFF

V gene: TRBV2
J gene: TRBJ2-7
D gene: TRBD1
clone size: NA
CDR3 DNA: TGTGCCAGCAGTGAAGTGACAGGGATCGGCTACGAGCAGTACTTC
CDR3 protein: CASSEVTGIGYEQYF

V gene: TRBV4-3
J gene: TRBJ2-7
D gene: TRBD1
clone size: NA
CDR3 DNA: TGCGCCAGCAGCCAATACAGGGGCTCCTACGAGCAGTACTTC
CDR3 protein: CASSQYRGSYEQYF

V gene: TRBV5-1
J gene: TRBJ2-3
D gene: TRBD2
clone size: NA
CDR3 DNA: TGCGCCAGCAGCCCTATTGGGCTAGCGGGAGGGTCCACAGATACGCAGTATTTT
CDR3 protein: CASSPIGLAGGSTDTQYF

V gene: TRBV4-1
J gene: TRBJ2-7
D gene: TRBD2
clone size: NA
CDR3 DNA: TGCGCCAGCAGCCCTAACTCGGGTGGGGGGGCCTACGAGCAGTACTTC
CDR3 protein: CASSPNSGGGAYEQYF

V gene: TRBV9
J gene: TRBJ2-7
D gene: TRBD2
clone size: NA
CDR3 DNA: TGTGCCAGCAGCCCCGGTAGTGGAGCGGGAGACCCCTACGAGCAGTACTTC
CDR3 protein: CASSPGSGAGDPYEQYF

V gene: TRBV18
J gene: TRBJ2-5
D gene: NA
clone size: NA
CDR3 DNA: TGTGCCAGCTCACCACCTAGCGGATCCCAAGAGACCCAGTACTTC
CDR3 protein: CASSPPSGSQETQYF

V gene: TRBV6-5
J gene: TRBJ2-7
D gene: NA
clone size: NA
CDR3 DNA: TGTGCCAGCAGCCACAGGATCGCCTACGAGCAGTACTTC
CDR3 protein: CASSHRIAYEQYF

V gene: TRBV28
J gene: TRBJ2-4
D gene: NA
clone size: NA
CDR3 DNA: TGTGCCAGCAGTTCCGCAGGCCGAGACATTCAGTACTTC
CDR3 protein: CASSSAGRDIQYF

V gene: TRBV7-9
J gene: TRBJ2-7
D gene: NA
clone size: NA
CDR3 DNA: TGTGCCAGCAGCCCATTTCGTTGGCAGGGGTACTACGAGCAGTACTTC
CDR3 protein: CASSPFRWQGYYEQYF

V gene: TRBV6-2/TRBV6-3
J gene: TRBJ2-5
D gene: TRBD1
clone size: NA
CDR3 DNA: TGTGCCAGCAGTTTACCGACAGGGTGGTCACAAGAGACCCAGTACTTC
CDR3 protein: CASSLPTGWSQETQYF

V gene: TRBV28
J gene: TRBJ1-2
D gene: TRBD1
clone size: once
CDR3 DNA: TGTGCCAGCAGTTCGTCTCCTTACAGGGGCGGGAACTATGGCTACACCTTC
CDR3 protein: CASSSSPYRGGNYGYTF

V gene: TRBV2
J gene: TRBJ1-2
D gene: NA
clone size: few
CDR3 DNA: TGTGCCAGCAGTGAATTACAGACAGCTAACTATGGCTACACCTTC
CDR3 protein: CASSELQTANYGYTF

V gene: TRBV5-4
J gene: TRBJ2-2
D gene: NA
clone size: NA
CDR3 DNA: TGTGCCAGCAGCCCCCGGGGCACCGGGGAGCTGTTTTTT
CDR3 protein: CASSPRGTGELFF

V gene: TRBV27
J gene: TRBJ2-7
D gene: NA
clone size: NA
CDR3 DNA: TGTGCCAGCAGTTTATTAGGGGGAGCGGAACCCTACGAGCAGTACTTC
CDR3 protein: CASSLLGGAEPYEQYF

V gene: TRBV30
J gene: TRBJ2-3
D gene: NA
clone size: NA
CDR3 DNA: TGTGCCTCTAGCGAGAGCACAGATACGCAGTATTTT
CDR3 protein: CASSESTDTQYF

V gene: TRBV6-6
J gene: TRBJ1-6
D gene: NA
clone size: NA
CDR3 DNA: TGTGCCAGCAGTTCCGTATCGTCACCCCTCCACTTT
CDR3 protein: CASSSVSSPLHF

V gene: TRBV27
J gene: TRBJ2-4
D gene: TRBD2
clone size: NA
CDR3 DNA: TGTGCCAGCAGTTTACTGTACCCGCCAGCGGGGGACATTCAGTACTTC
CDR3 protein: CASSLLYPPAGDIQYF

V gene: TRBV6-2/TRBV6-3
J gene: TRBJ1-3
D gene: NA
clone size: NA
CDR3 DNA: TGTGCCAGCAGCTCATATGCCACAGGTTCAGCTGGAAACACCATATATTTT
CDR3 protein: CASSSYATGSAGNTIYF

V gene: TRBV2
J gene: TRBJ1-2
D gene: NA
clone size: NA
CDR3 DNA: TGTGCCAGCAGTGGCAGGGGTTCCTATGGCTACACCTTC
CDR3 protein: CASSGRGSYGYTF

V gene: TRBV7-2
J gene: TRBJ2-2
D gene: TRBD2
clone size: once
CDR3 DNA: TGTGCCAGCAGCTTCCCTAGCGGGGGGGACACCGGGGAGCTGTTTTTT
CDR3 protein: CASSFPSGGDTGELFF

V gene: TRBV6-2/TRBV6-3
J gene: TRBJ1-1
D gene: NA
clone size: NA
CDR3 DNA: TGTGCCAGCAGCTTAGGGGCAGGGACTGAAGCTTTCTTT
CDR3 protein: CASSLGAGTEAFF

V gene: TRBV9
J gene: TRBJ2-1
D gene: TRBD2
clone size: once
CDR3 DNA: TGTGCCAGCAGCGTAAGTGGCGGGAGCTCCTACAATGAGCAGTTCTTC
CDR3 protein: CASSVSGGSSYNEQFF

V gene: TRBV19
J gene: TRBJ1-2
D gene: NA
clone size: NA
CDR3 DNA: TGTGCCAGTAGTATTTCAGGGGCTAACTATGGCTACACCTTC
CDR3 protein: CASSISGANYGYTF

V gene: TRBV4-3
J gene: TRBJ2-1
D gene: TRBD2
clone size: NA
CDR3 DNA: TGCGCCAGCAGCCAAGCGGGGGGGGTCTACAATGAGCAGTTCTTC
CDR3 protein: CASSQAGGVYNEQFF

V gene: TRBV25-1
J gene: TRBJ1-1
D gene: NA
clone size: NA
CDR3 DNA: TGTGCCAGCAGCAGGGGGAACACTGAAGCTTTCTTT
CDR3 protein: CASSRGNTEAFF

V gene: TRBV27
J gene: TRBJ1-2
D gene: TRBD1
clone size: NA
CDR3 DNA: TGTGCCAGTAAAAACCTAGGACAGGAAGATGGCTACACCTTC
CDR3 protein: CASKNLGQEDGYTF

V gene: TRBV6-6
J gene: TRBJ1-4
D gene: NA
clone size: NA
CDR3 DNA: TGTGCCAGCAGTTATGGGACATTGAGAGGTGAAAAACTGTTTTTT
CDR3 protein: CASSYGTLRGEKLFF

V gene: TRBV7-3
J gene: TRBJ1-3
D gene: TRBD1
clone size: few
CDR3 DNA: TGTGCCAGCAGCTTAATGGGCCAGGGGGCTGGAAACACCATATATTTT
CDR3 protein: CASSLMGQGAGNTIYF

V gene: TRBV11-3
J gene: TRBJ2-5
D gene: NA
clone size: NA
CDR3 DNA: TGTGCCAGCAGCTTAGGCAGAAGCCAAGAGACCCAGTACTTC
CDR3 protein: CASSLGRSQETQYF

V gene: TRBV11-2
J gene: TRBJ2-2
D gene: NA
clone size: once
CDR3 DNA: TGTGCCAGCAGCTCCACAGGGTCCGGGGAGCTGTTTTTT
CDR3 protein: CASSSTGSGELFF

V gene: TRBV28
J gene: TRBJ1-1
D gene: TRBD1
clone size: few
CDR3 DNA: TGTGCCAGCAGATGGGACAGGGAGCATACTGAAGCTTTCTTT
CDR3 protein: CASRWDREHTEAFF

V gene: TRBV27
J gene: TRBJ2-7
D gene: NA
clone size: NA
CDR3 DNA: TGTGCCAGCAGCCCCGAGCCGGCCCGGCGGGTATACGAGCAGTACTTC
CDR3 protein: CASSPEPARRVYEQYF

V gene: TRBV2
J gene: TRBJ1-5
D gene: NA
clone size: NA
CDR3 DNA: TGTGCCAGCAGTTCAGGGCTTCAGCCCCAGCATTTT
CDR3 protein: CASSSGLQPQHF

V gene: TRBV7-9
J gene: TRBJ2-3
D gene: TRBD2
clone size: NA
CDR3 DNA: TGTGCCAGCAGCCGGCCTGGACTAGCGGGAGGGAATACGCAGTATTTT
CDR3 protein: CASSRPGLAGGNTQYF

V gene: TRBV4-1
J gene: TRBJ2-7
D gene: TRBD2
clone size: once
CDR3 DNA: TGCGCCAGCAGCCAAGATCGCGGGGGAGTCGAGCAGTACTTC
CDR3 protein: CASSQDRGGVEQYF

V gene: TRBV18
J gene: TRBJ1-1
D gene: NA
clone size: NA
CDR3 DNA: TGTGCCAGCTCACTCCAACGGGACACTGAAGCTTTCTTT
CDR3 protein: CASSLQRDTEAFF

V gene: TRBV28
J gene: TRBJ2-7
D gene: NA
clone size: NA
CDR3 DNA: TGTGCCAGTAGACAAGTATCCTACGAGCAGTACTTC
CDR3 protein: CASRQVSYEQYF

V gene: TRBV11-2
J gene: TRBJ2-5
D gene: NA
clone size: NA
CDR3 DNA: TGTGCCAGCGATGATTCGTCACTAGAGACCCAGTACTTC
CDR3 protein: CASDDSSLETQYF